The source of this TCR beta chain is a study of cytomegalovirus exposure and HLA in healthy donors. Germline values: CDR1 SNHLY, CDR2 FYNNEI. Trimming removed 8 bases from V and 3 bases from J; junction bases left unmatched: 2. CDR3 length equals 13 residues. The PCR was carried out with 60 Vbeta primers and 13 Jbeta primers. The table came from immunoSEQ multiplex PCR; TCRdb's copy has only in-frame clones and leaves some out. The table has some 99,000 clones, about 80% seen once; the top ten hold 7% to 9%. Regarding this clone: Its specificity is unknown.

General observations from the study: The investigators catalogued under 200 TCR beta chains as cytomegalovirus-associated. A previous analysis found most TCR beta V segments productive roughly 87% or roughly 30% of the time. Later analysis associated a missense DCLRE1C variant with TCR beta V- and J-gene trimming.

The rearrangement joins TRBV2 to TRBJ2-3, with 10 bases lining up with TRBD2. Material: PBMCs. The TCR originated in a woman aged 45-60 years in good health and CMV-seropositive. CDR3 sequence reads: CASVAGGTDTQYF. CDR3 nucleotide sequence: TGTGCCAGCGTAGCGGGAGGAACAGATACGCAGTATTTT.